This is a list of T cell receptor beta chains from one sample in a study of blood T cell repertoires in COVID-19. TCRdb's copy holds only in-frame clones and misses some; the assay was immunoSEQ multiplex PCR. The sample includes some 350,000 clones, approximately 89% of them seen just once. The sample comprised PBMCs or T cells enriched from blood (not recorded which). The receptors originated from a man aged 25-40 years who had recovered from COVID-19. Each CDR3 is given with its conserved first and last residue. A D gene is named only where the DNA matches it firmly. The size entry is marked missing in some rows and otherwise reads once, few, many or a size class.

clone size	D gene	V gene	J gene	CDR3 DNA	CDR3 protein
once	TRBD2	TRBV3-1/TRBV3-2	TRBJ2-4	TGTGCCAGCAGCCGGACTAGCGGGGGGGTCGTTAAAAACATTCAGTACTTC	CASSRTSGGVVKNIQYF
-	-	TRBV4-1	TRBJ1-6	TGCGCCAGCAGCCAAGGGAGCTCCTATAATTCACCCCTCCACTTT	CASSQGSSYNSPLHF
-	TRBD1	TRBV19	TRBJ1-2	TGTGCCAGTAGTATCGGCCCTGGGACAGGGGGTTTTGGCTATGGCTACACCTTC	CASSIGPGTGGFGYGYTF
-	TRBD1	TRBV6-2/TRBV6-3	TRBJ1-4	TGTGCCAGCAGCGACCGAACAGGGGGCTTTTCTAAAAAACTGTTTTTT	CASSDRTGGFSKKLFF
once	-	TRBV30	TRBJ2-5	TGTGCCTGGAGTGTAAGGGGCGGTGAGACCCAGTACTTC	CAWSVRGGETQYF
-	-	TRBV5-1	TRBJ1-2	TGCGCCAGCAGCTTGGAGAGTAGTGGCTACACCTTC	CASSLESSGYTF
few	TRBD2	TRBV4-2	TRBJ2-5	TGTGCCAGCAGCCAAGAGCGGGGGGGCCAAGAGACCCAGTACTTC	CASSQERGGQETQYF
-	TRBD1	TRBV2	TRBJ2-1	TGTGCCAGTGACCGGGACAGGATAGTCAATGAGCAGTTCTTC	CASDRDRIVNEQFF
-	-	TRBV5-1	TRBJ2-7	TGCGCCAGCAGCTTTGGTGGACTGGCGTCCTACGAGCAGTACTTC	CASSFGGLASYEQYF
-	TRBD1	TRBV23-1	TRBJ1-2	TGCGCCAGCAGTCAATCATTCAATGGACAGGGCGAGGGCTACACCTTC	CASSQSFNGQGEGYTF
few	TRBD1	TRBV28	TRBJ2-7	TGTGCCAGCAGTCCGACAGGGGACCTACGGGCCTACGAGCAGTACTTC	CASSPTGDLRAYEQYF